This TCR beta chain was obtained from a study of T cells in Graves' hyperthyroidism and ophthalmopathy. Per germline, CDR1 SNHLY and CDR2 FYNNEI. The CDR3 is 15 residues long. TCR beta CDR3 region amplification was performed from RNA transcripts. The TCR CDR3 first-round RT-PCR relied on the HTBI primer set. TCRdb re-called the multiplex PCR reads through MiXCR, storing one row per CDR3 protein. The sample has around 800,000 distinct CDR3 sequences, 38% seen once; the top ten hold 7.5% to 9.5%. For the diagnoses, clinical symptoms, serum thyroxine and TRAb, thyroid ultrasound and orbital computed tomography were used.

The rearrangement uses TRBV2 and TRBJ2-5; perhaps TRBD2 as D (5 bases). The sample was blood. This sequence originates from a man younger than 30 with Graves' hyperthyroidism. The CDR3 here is CARDRRLGDRETQYF. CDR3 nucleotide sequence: TGTGCTAGAGATCGGAGGCTAGGAGATCGAGAGACCCAGTACTTC. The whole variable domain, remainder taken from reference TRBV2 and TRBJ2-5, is EPEVTQTPSHQVTQMGQEVILRCVPISNHLYFYWYRQILGQKVEFLVSFYNNEISEKSEIFDDQFSVERPDGSNFTLKIRSTKLEDSAMYFCARDRRLGDRETQYFGPGTRLLVL.